This TCR beta chain was observed in a study of T cells after yellow fever vaccination. This clonotype has just a few counts. Its antigen is not identified. As TCR cDNA was made by 5'RACE template switching, a universal primer site and UMIs were added. TCRdb analysed the 5' RACE reads with MiXCR anew, one entry per CDR3 protein. The sample consists of just over 250,000 distinct CDR3 sequences, roughly 4.8% of them appearing once. Germline CDR1 reads SGDLS; CDR2 reads YYNGEE. V dropped 4 bases and J dropped 0 bases, with 14 bases sitting between them. The CDR3 is made up of 17 amino acids. Findings and caveats of the study: The CD4 compartment and the CD8 compartment contained a small share of clonotypes in common. A weaker but faster secondary response was observed, peaking on day 5 versus 15.

Sequencing used CD4+ T cells sorted from PBMCs, obtained on the day of the yellow fever booster vaccination. V and J are TRBV9 and TRBJ1-6; tentative D call: TRBD1 (5 bases). The receptor was isolated from a man aged 18 to 35 who received the YFV17D yellow fever vaccine. The CDR3 nucleotides read TGTGCCAGCAGCCCCGACAGCCCGAACTCCTATAATTCACCCCTCCACTTT. Its translation: CASSPDSPNSYNSPLHF.